The 3 T cell receptor beta chains in this list originate from one sample, sequenced in a study of a mutant IDH1 vaccine in newly diagnosed glioma. Measured with immunoSEQ multiplex PCR; TCRdb has only the in-frame clones, and not every one. Altogether around 50,000 clones are present, 86% being singletons, with the ten largest covering 2% to 2.5%. Described time point: baseline, week 1 (first vaccination visit). Treatment given: pre-vaccination baseline after standard-of-care therapy. Sequencing used PBMCs, obtained from a glioma patient treated with radiotherapy, temozolomide or both. The source is a man between 35 and 55 years old with glioma.

The chain links TRBV7-2 to TRBJ2-5, with TRBD2 identical over 14 bases. This CDR3 has 14 residues. V shed 4 bases and J 9 bases; nucleotides not matched to a gene: 4. The germline V gene encodes CDR1 SGHTA and CDR2 FQGNSA. As DNA, the CDR3 is TGTGCCAGCAGCTCCTTGGGACTAGCGGGAGCCCAGTACTTC. Amino acids: CASSSLGLAGAQYF.

This sequence joins TRBV6-6 and TRBJ2-7, with D possibly matching TRBD2 (5 bases). There are 12 residues in the CDR3. Looked up from germline, CDR1 is MNHNY and CDR2 is SVGAGI (reference sequence). V was cut by 6 bases and J by 6 bases, with 12 bases left in between. The DNA for the CDR3 is TGTGCCAGCAGCTACCCTGGAGGCGAGCAGTACTTC. It specifies CASSYPGGEQYF.

The sample holds one count of this clone. The chain recombines TRBV2 with TRBJ1-6; no reliable D call. This CDR3 has 13 residues. Germline CDR1 reads SNHLY; CDR2 reads FYNNEI. V was trimmed by 2 bases and J by 9 bases, leaving 8 bases between them. The CDR3 loop is CASSERVGSPLHF. In DNA, the CDR3 is TGTGCCAGCAGTGAACGGGTGGGTTCACCCCTCCACTTT.